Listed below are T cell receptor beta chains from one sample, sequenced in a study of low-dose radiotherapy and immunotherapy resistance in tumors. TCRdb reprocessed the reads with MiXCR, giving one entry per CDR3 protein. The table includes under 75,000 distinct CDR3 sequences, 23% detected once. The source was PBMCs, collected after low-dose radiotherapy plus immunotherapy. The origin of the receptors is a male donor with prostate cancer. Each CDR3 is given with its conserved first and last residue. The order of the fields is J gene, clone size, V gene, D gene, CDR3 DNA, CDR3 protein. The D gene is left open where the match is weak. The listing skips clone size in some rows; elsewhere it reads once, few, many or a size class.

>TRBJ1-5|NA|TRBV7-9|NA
TGTGCCAGCAGCTTAGAGGGAGGAAGCAATCAGCCCCAGCATTTT
CASSLEGGSNQPQHF
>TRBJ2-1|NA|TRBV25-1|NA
TGTGCCAGCAGTGACCCGGGTTACAATGAGCAGTTCTTC
CASSDPGYNEQFF
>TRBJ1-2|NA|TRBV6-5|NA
TGTGCCAGCAGTCTCGATTTGGACAGAAACTATGGCTACACCTTC
CASSLDLDRNYGYTF
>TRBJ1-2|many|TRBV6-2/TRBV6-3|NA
TGTGCCACGAACAGGGTGAAGGGCTATGGCTACACCTTC
CATNRVKGYGYTF
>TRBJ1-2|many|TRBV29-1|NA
TGCAGCGTTGAAGATCGCAGCCGAGCTAACTATGGCTACACCTTC
CSVEDRSRANYGYTF
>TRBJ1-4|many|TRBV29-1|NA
TGCAGCGTTGGGCCCCGGTCCGGCGGGGGAAAACTGTTTTTT
CSVGPRSGGGKLFF
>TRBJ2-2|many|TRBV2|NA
TGTGCCACACGTCTGGACAGCTCCGGGGAGCTGTTTTTT
CATRLDSSGELFF
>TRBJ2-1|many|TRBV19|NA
TGTGCCAGTAGTCCCGACAGCTTATTCTCCTACAATGAGCAGTTCTTC
CASSPDSLFSYNEQFF
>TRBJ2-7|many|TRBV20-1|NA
TGCAGTGCTCCTGGGCAGGGGAGGGACTACGAGCAGTACTTC
CSAPGQGRDYEQYF
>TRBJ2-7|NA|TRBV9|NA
NA
CACSVDRGADEQYF
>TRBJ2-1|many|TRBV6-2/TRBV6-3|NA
TGTGCCAGCAGTTACTCGACCGCCCACTACAATGAGCAGTTCTTC
CASSYSTAHYNEQFF
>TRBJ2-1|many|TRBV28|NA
TGTGCCAGCCGACGGACGGGGACTCAATCCAATGAGCAGTTCTTC
CASRRTGTQSNEQFF
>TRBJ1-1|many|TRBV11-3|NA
TGTGCCAGCAGCTTAGAACCGGGGGCTGAAGCTTTCTTT
CASSLEPGAEAFF
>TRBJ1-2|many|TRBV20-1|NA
TGCAGTGCTAGAGTGGAAGGAAACTATGGCTACACCTTC
CSARVEGNYGYTF
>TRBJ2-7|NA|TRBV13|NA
TGTGCCAGCAGCTTAATGGCAGGGTGGAACTACGAGCAGTACTTC
CASSLMAGWNYEQYF
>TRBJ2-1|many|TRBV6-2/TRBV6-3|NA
TGTGCCAGCAGAAAGAACAGGGATGAGCAGTTCTTC
CASRKNRDEQFF
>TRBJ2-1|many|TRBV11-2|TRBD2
TGTGCCAGCAGCCCCATTAATAGACAGGGCAGGGGCAGGACTAGCGGGAGAGATCGCTATGAGCAGTTCTTC
CASSPINRQGRGRTSGRDRYEQFF
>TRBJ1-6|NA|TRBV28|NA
TGTGCCAGCAGTCCGCCCACCCGAGGTTCACCCCTCCACTTT
CASSPPTRGSPLHF
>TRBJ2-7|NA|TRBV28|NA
TGTGCCAGCAGTTTAGTGGAGGGGGTATACGAGCAGTACTTC
CASSLVEGVYEQYF
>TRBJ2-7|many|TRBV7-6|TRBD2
TGTGCCAGCAGCCTCCAACTAGCGGAATCCTACGAGCAGTACTTC
CASSLQLAESYEQYF
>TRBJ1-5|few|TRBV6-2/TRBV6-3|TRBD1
TGTGCCAGCAGTTACCCAGGACAGGGAGGAAATCAGCCCCAGCATTTT
CASSYPGQGGNQPQHF
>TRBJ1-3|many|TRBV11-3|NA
TGTGCCAGCAGCTTAATGGTTATTGGAAACACCATATATTTT
CASSLMVIGNTIYF
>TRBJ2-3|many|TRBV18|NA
TGTGCCAGCTCACCATCCCCTAACACAGATACGCAGTATTTT
CASSPSPNTDTQYF
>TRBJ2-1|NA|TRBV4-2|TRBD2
TGTGCCAGCAGCCAAGAGACTAGCGGGGTCCATGAGCAGTTCTTC
CASSQETSGVHEQFF
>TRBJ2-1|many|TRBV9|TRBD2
TGTGCCAGCGGGGCGGGCGGGGGTATCTACAATGAGCAGTTCTTC
CASGAGGGIYNEQFF
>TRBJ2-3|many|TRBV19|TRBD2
TGTGCCAGTACGAAGCGGGGGGGCACGAATACGCAGTATTTT
CASTKRGGTNTQYF
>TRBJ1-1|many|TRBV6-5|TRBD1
TGTGCCAGCAGTTTCAGGGGGGAGAACACTGAAGCTTTCTTT
CASSFRGENTEAFF
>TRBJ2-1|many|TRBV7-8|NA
TGTGCCAGCAGCCTCCGCGGGGCCAATGAGCAGTTCTTC
CASSLRGANEQFF
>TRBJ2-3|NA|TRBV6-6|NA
TGTGCCAGCAGTCTGGACAAGAGCACAGATACGCAGTATTTT
CASSLDKSTDTQYF
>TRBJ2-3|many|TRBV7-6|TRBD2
TGTGCCAGCAGCTCCGGACTAGTTAGCACAGATACGCAGTATTTT
CASSSGLVSTDTQYF
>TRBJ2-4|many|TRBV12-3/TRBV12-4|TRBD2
TGTGCCAGCAGTGGGACTAGCGGGAGCTTCAAAAACATTCAGTACTTC
CASSGTSGSFKNIQYF
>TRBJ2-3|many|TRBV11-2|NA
TGTGCCAGCCACGAGGGGGAGGATACGCAGTATTTT
CASHEGEDTQYF
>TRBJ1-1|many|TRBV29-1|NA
TGCAGCGTTGGTAACAGGGTTGAGACTGAAGCTTTCTTT
CSVGNRVETEAFF
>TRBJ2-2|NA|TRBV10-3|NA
TGTGCCATCAGTGAGTCCGGGGAGCTGTTTTTT
CAISESGELFF
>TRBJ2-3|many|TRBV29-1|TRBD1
TGCAGCGTGGTCGGACAGGGGGCGACAGATACGCAGTATTTT
CSVVGQGATDTQYF
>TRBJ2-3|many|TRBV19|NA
TGTGCCAGTAGTGGGAGCGGCAGGGCGTCTTTAGATACGCAGTATTTT
CASSGSGRASLDTQYF
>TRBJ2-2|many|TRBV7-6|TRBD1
TGTGCCAGCAGCGGCCGGGACAGGGCCAACACCGGGGAGCTGTTTTTT
CASSGRDRANTGELFF
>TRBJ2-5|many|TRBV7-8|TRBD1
TGTGCCAGCAGCTCCGCGACAGGGGGCGGAGAGACCCAGTACTTC
CASSSATGGGETQYF
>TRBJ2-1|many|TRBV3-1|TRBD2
TGTGCCAGCAGCCAACTAGCGGGAGGGAACAATGAGCAGTTCTTC
CASSQLAGGNNEQFF
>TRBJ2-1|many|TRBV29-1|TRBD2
TGCAGCGTTGATGACGGGACTAGCGGGAGTGGGGCCTACAATGAGCAGTTCTTC
CSVDDGTSGSGAYNEQFF
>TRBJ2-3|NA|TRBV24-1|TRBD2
TGTGCCACCAGTGATTTGCGCGCTAGCGGGAGCGAGAAAGATACGCAGTATTTT
CATSDLRASGSEKDTQYF
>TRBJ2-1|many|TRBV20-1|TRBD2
TGCAGTGCTAAACACTCTCCGGGACTAGCGGGGAGCTCCTACAATGAGCAGTTCTTC
CSAKHSPGLAGSSYNEQFF
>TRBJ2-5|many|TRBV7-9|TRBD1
TGTGCCAGCCGCTCCCTCAGCAGGGGGCCAGAGACCCAGTACTTC
CASRSLSRGPETQYF
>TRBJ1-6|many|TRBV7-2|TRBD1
TGTGCCAGCAGCCCCTCCCAGGGGGCTCATTCACCCCTCCACTTT
CASSPSQGAHSPLHF
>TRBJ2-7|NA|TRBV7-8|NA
TGTGCCAGCAGCTTCTTTACAGGGTCCTACGAGCAGTACTTC
CASSFFTGSYEQYF
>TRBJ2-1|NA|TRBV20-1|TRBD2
TGCAGTGAAGGGTATAGCGGGAGGGCAACCTACAATGAGCAGTTCTTC
CSEGYSGRATYNEQFF
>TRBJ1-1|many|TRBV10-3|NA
TGTGCCATCAGTGCGGGGAACCAGGACACTGAAGCTTTCTTT
CAISAGNQDTEAFF
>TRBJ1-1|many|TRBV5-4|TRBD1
TGTGCCAGCAGCTCGGGCGGGGACAGAGTAATGAACACTGAAGCTTTCTTT
CASSSGGDRVMNTEAFF
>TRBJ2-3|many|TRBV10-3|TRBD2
TGTGCCGCGTCCGGTCTAGCGGGAGGTTCTGACACAGATACGCAGTATTTT
CAASGLAGGSDTDTQYF
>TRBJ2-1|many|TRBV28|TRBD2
TGTGCCAGCAGTTTGAGCGGGATGGGTTACAATGAGCAGTTCTTC
CASSLSGMGYNEQFF
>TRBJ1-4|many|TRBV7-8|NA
TGTGCCAGCAGCCCGGCAGGAGGGGCAGCAACTAATGAAAAACTGTTTTTT
CASSPAGGAATNEKLFF
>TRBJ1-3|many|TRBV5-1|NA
TGCGCCAGCAGCTTAGACGGAGGGGGTTCTGGAAACACCATATATTTT
CASSLDGGGSGNTIYF
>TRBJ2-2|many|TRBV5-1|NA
TGCGCCAGCAGAGTAGCGCTGAACACCGGGGAGCTGTTTTTT
CASRVALNTGELFF
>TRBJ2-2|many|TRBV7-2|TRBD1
TGTGCCAGCAGCTTAGCAGGACAGGGGGTAGGAGAGCTGTTTTTT
CASSLAGQGVGELFF
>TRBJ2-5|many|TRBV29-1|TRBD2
TGCAGCTGGGGGGGGAGCTACCAAGAGACCCAGTACTTC
CSWGGSYQETQYF